The clone carrying this TCR beta chain has a count of ten or more. Its antigen is undetermined. The sample comes from a study of CD8 T cells in ankylosing spondylitis. Study results and caveats: Past studies reported some motif variants in reactive arthritis synovial fluid and blood. Typical of ankylosing spondylitis blood, it appeared, was a TCR beta motif of 7 or 8 highly homologous variants. Significantly higher representation of disease-linked clones was reported for matched ankylosing spondylitis synovial fluid.

Libraries of TCR beta came from quantitative 5'-RACE with molecular barcodes. TCRdb ran MiXCR on the 5' RACE reads and lists one entry per CDR3 protein. The sample lists roughly 230,000 distinct CDR3 sequences, under 12% occurring once. The germline V gene has CDR1 LGHDT and CDR2 YNNKEL (reference sequence). The CDR3 length is 12 residues. Trimming took off 0 bases at V and 4 bases at J, with 4 bases between the two ends. The sample comprised blood, either unsorted or a sorted T cell fraction (not recorded which). This TCR came from a male donor with ankylosing spondylitis or in good health (not recorded which). V gene TRBV3-1 combines with J gene TRBJ2-7; D uncertain. CDR3 in DNA: TGTGCCAGCAGCCAAGAGGCATACGAGCAGTACTTC. Translated: CASSQEAYEQYF.